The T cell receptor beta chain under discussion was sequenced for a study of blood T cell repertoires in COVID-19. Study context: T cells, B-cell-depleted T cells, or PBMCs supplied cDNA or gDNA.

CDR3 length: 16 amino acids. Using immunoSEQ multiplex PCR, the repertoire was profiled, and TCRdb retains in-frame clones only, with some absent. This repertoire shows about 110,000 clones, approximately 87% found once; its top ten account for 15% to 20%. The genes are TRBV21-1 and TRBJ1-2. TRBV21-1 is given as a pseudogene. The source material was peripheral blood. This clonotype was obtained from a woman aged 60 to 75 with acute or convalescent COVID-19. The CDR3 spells CASSKEEVGIQEGYTF. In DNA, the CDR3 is TGTGCCAGCAGCAAAGAGGAGGTGGGCATTCAGGAGGGCTACACCTTC.